This T cell receptor (beta chain) came from a study of PD-L1 blockade in urothelial cancer. Here immunoSEQ multiplex PCR was the method, and the copy in TCRdb shows in-frame clones only, minus some. The sample carries approximately 19,000 clones, about 89% recorded once. Sample time point: pretreatment peripheral blood. Sequenced material: PBMCs, taken around atezolizumab (anti-PD-L1) treatment. The sequence derives from an older man with urothelial cancer.

DNA for the CDR3: TGCAGCGTAAACGCAGGGGGAGTAGGCGCAGATACGCAGTATTTT. It encodes CSVNAGGVGADTQYF. The rearrangement links TRBV29-1 to TRBJ2-3; 7 nucleotides agree with TRBD1. This CDR3 contains 15 residues. The V gene end was trimmed by 6 bases and the J gene end by 4 bases; junction bases not matched to a gene: 13. Germline V gene sequence: CDR1 SQVTM, CDR2 ANQGSEA.